This TCR beta chain came from a study of blood T cell repertoires in COVID-19. Study information: Samples came from the United States, Italy and Spain, spanning acute and convalescent COVID-19. The analysed material was cDNA or gDNA that came from T cells, B-cell-depleted T cells, or PBMCs.

This table comes from immunoSEQ multiplex PCR, and its TCRdb copy is limited to in-frame clones, with some not included. The sample has roughly 250,000 clones; approximately 82% are singletons. The V gene's germline CDR1 is SEHNR and CDR2 FQNEAQ (reference sequence). CDR3 length: 17 residues. J lost 2 bases, V lost 2 bases, and 5 bases had no gene match. The V gene is TRBV7-9, the J gene TRBJ2-1; 11 bases line up with TRBD2. This clonotype was sampled from a woman over 75 with active or convalescent COVID-19. What was sequenced was peripheral blood. The CDR3 reads CASSLTSGRGTYNEQFF. Here the CDR3 DNA reads TGTGCCAGCAGCTTAACTAGCGGGAGAGGGACCTACAATGAGCAGTTCTTC.